The T cell receptor (beta chain) described here comes from a study of T cell responses to AZD1222 COVID-19 vaccine. Points from the study as a whole: Rises in breadth and depth of Spike-specific TCRs came after two AZD1222 doses. Per reports, nearly half of all spike-specific TCRs target regions that are unmutated in variants. Clonal diversity was possibly underestimated, and white British individuals and females predominated among donors.

In the case of this clone: Its antigen is unidentified.

V was cut by 0 bases and J by 4 bases, with 6 bases left in between. The CDR3 consists of 13 residues. Germline values: CDR1 LGHDT, CDR2 YNNKEL (reference sequence). Sequencing used immunoSEQ multiplex PCR; TCRdb keeps in-frame clones, though not all of them. The data show 150,000 or so clones, with around nine tenths seen just once and 1.4% held by the top ten. The chain employs TRBV3-1 (or the pseudogene TRBV3-2) and TRBJ1-1; D unresolved. This TCR came from an adult in good health. This material consisted of peripheral blood, taken on day 0 of AZD1222 vaccination. The DNA of the CDR3 is TGTGCCAGCAGCCAAGACGCGGGCACTGAAGCTTTCTTT. As protein: CASSQDAGTEAFF.